This is a list of T cell receptor beta chains from one sample in a study of blood T cell repertoires in COVID-19. Libraries were prepared by immunoSEQ multiplex PCR; TCRdb keeps only in-frame clonotypes and omits some of them. The table has around 620,000 clones, 85% to 90% seen once; the top ten hold around 0.3%. The sequenced sample was peripheral blood. These receptors were taken from a woman younger than 35 with acute or convalescent COVID-19. Both conserved end residues are part of each CDR3. The D gene is left open where the match is weak. Size tells how often a clone was seen (once, few, many) or the class of an expanded clone, and some rows leave it out.

D,V,J,size,CDR3,DNA
TRBD2,TRBV6-2/TRBV6-3,TRBJ2-1,NA,CASSYGGGHEQFF,TGTGCCAGCAGTTACGGGGGGGGACATGAGCAGTTCTTC
NA,TRBV5-1,TRBJ2-2,NA,CASSPETKSNTGELFF,TGCGCCAGCAGCCCGGAGACTAAATCTAACACCGGGGAGCTGTTTTTT
NA,TRBV7-4,TRBJ2-4,NA,CASSRKEQGRETIQYF,TGTGCCAGCAGCCGAAAAGAACAGGGACGGGAAACCATTCAGTACTTC
TRBD1,TRBV5-6,TRBJ2-7,NA,CASSPRAGGLIEQYF,TGTGCCAGCAGCCCGAGGGCAGGGGGCCTGATCGAGCAGTACTTC
NA,TRBV12-5,TRBJ2-2,NA,CASGHFRSTGELFF,TGTGCTAGTGGGCACTTCCGGAGCACCGGGGAGCTGTTTTTT
NA,TRBV24-1,TRBJ2-3,NA,CATSERLVRFKDTQYF,TGTGCCACCAGTGAAAGACTAGTACGGTTCAAAGATACGCAGTATTTT
TRBD2,TRBV11-1,TRBJ2-3,NA,CASSLTGGTDTQYF,TGTGCCAGCAGCTTGACGGGGGGTACAGATACGCAGTATTTT
NA,TRBV2,TRBJ2-5,NA,CASRGDLYSETQYF,TGTGCCAGCAGGGGAGACTTATATTCTGAGACCCAGTACTTC
TRBD2,TRBV7-6,TRBJ2-2,NA,CASSWLLAGDTGELFF,TGTGCCAGCAGCTGGCTACTAGCGGGGGACACCGGGGAGCTGTTTTTT
TRBD1,TRBV5-6,TRBJ1-1,NA,CASSPRGRTTEAFF,TGTGCCAGCAGCCCAAGGGGGCGGACCACTGAAGCTTTCTTT
NA,TRBV7-2,TRBJ2-7,NA,CASSLARAHEQYF,TGTGCCAGCAGCTTAGCGAGGGCCCACGAGCAGTACTTC
NA,TRBV7-2,TRBJ1-2,NA,CASRGGGDNGYTF,TGTGCCAGCAGGGGGGGAGGGGACAATGGCTACACCTTC
NA,TRBV24-1,TRBJ2-7,NA,CATRDSSSYEQYF,TGTGCCACCAGGGACAGTTCCTCCTACGAGCAGTACTTC
TRBD1,TRBV29-1,TRBJ1-1,NA,CSARTGITEAFF,TGCAGCGCCCGGACAGGTATAACTGAAGCTTTCTTT
NA,TRBV10-1,TRBJ1-2,few,CASSESRGERSGYTF,TGCGCCAGCAGTGAGTCACGCGGGGAGAGGTCTGGCTACACCTTC
TRBD1,TRBV6-5,TRBJ1-4,NA,CASSYSPWDRGEKLFF,TGTGCCAGCAGTTACTCCCCGTGGGACAGGGGGGAAAAACTGTTTTTT
NA,TRBV4-3,TRBJ1-6,NA,CASSPRQESSYNSPLHF,TGCGCCAGCAGCCCTAGACAGGAGAGCTCCTATAATTCACCCCTCCACTTT
NA,TRBV19,TRBJ1-2,once,CASSIRRGYGYTF,TGTGCCAGTAGTATACGTAGGGGCTATGGCTACACCTTC
NA,TRBV18,TRBJ1-2,NA,CASSPPTRDGYTF,TGTGCCAGCTCACCCCCCACGAGAGATGGCTACACCTTC
NA,TRBV24-1,TRBJ1-2,NA,CATSDLDSYGYTF,TGTGCCACCAGTGACTTGGACAGTTATGGCTACACCTTC
TRBD1,TRBV14,TRBJ2-3,NA,CASSPTGGVTDTQYF,TGTGCCAGCAGCCCGACAGGGGGAGTAACAGATACGCAGTATTTT
NA,TRBV5-1,TRBJ2-2,NA,CASSSLLGGADTGELFF,TGCGCCAGCAGCTCCCTCCTTGGGGGGGCGGACACCGGGGAGCTGTTTTTT
NA,TRBV6-8,TRBJ2-1,NA,CASKSDLNEQFF,TGTGCCAGCAAAAGCGACCTCAATGAGCAGTTCTTC
TRBD2,TRBV4-1,TRBJ2-7,NA,CASRAGPSYEQYF,TGCGCCAGCAGAGCGGGGCCCTCCTACGAGCAGTACTTC
TRBD2,TRBV6-2/TRBV6-3,TRBJ2-7,NA,CASSPGLAGEQYF,TGTGCCAGCAGCCCGGGACTAGCCGGCGAGCAGTACTTC
NA,TRBV27,TRBJ2-3,NA,CASSPFRLDTQYF,TGTGCCAGCAGTCCCTTTCGGTTAGATACGCAGTATTTT
NA,TRBV5-1,TRBJ2-1,NA,CASMTGTYNEQFF,TGCGCCAGCATGACAGGTACCTACAATGAGCAGTTCTTC